These T cell receptor beta chains were read from a single sample in a study of cytomegalovirus exposure and HLA in healthy donors. The data were produced by immunoSEQ multiplex PCR, yet TCRdb's version contains in-frame clones alone and is incomplete. The sample yields roughly 330,000 clones, 87% seen once. Input material: PBMCs. These receptors all come from a woman between 25 and 40 years old in good health and CMV-seropositive. The CDR3 runs from the conserved cysteine through the conserved F or W. The D gene is left open where the match is weak.

d_gene	v_gene	j_gene	CDR3aa
-	TRBV10-3	TRBJ2-2	CAIRSGGGGFNTGELFF
-	TRBV7-2	TRBJ1-1	CASSQGGTGHTEAFF
TRBD2	TRBV27	TRBJ2-3	CASSFAAGEFGTDTQYF
-	TRBV23-1	TRBJ2-7	CASSSTSGHRPVYEQYF
-	TRBV6-1	TRBJ1-2	CASSKTGSPNYGYTF
-	TRBV7-6	TRBJ2-3	CASRGGAGATDTQYF
-	TRBV5-1	TRBJ1-2	CASRLLSKGEYGYTF
TRBD2	TRBV5-1	TRBJ2-7	CASSLGLAVYEQYF
-	TRBV30	TRBJ1-1	CAWRGRGMNTEAFF
-	TRBV11-2	TRBJ1-3	CASSLFGNTIYF
-	TRBV5-6	TRBJ2-7	CASSLQSSYEQYF
TRBD1	TRBV6-5	TRBJ1-5	CASKAGGNSNQPQHF
TRBD2	TRBV7-2	TRBJ2-2	CASSLRRAGGTGELFF
-	TRBV7-2	TRBJ1-3	CASSSVVRSGNTIYF
TRBD2	TRBV27	TRBJ2-1	CASSPPPGLAGFHEQFF
-	TRBV4-3	TRBJ1-4	CASSQGPQGINEKLFF
-	TRBV6-6	TRBJ1-4	CASGGRGLGEKLFF
-	TRBV27	TRBJ1-5	CASSRRESQSEGQPQHF
-	TRBV6-5	TRBJ2-3	CASSYQGVPTDTQYF
-	TRBV27	TRBJ2-7	CASADLSAYEQYF
TRBD1	TRBV5-4	TRBJ1-1	CASSLGQGANTEAFF
TRBD2	TRBV9	TRBJ2-5	CASSSGLAGAQETQYF
-	TRBV4-3	TRBJ1-4	CASSQESGASLVKLFF
-	TRBV28	TRBJ2-7	CASSTRGGGSHEQYF
-	TRBV13	TRBJ2-1	CASSFSGWGISYNEQFF
TRBD1	TRBV27	TRBJ1-4	CASSSRRGRIDEKLFF